One sample yielded the 19 T cell receptor beta chains listed below, sequenced in a study of molecular identifiers for immune sequencing clone quantification. TCRdb redid the calling of the PCR reads with MiXCR, one entry per CDR3 protein. Of under 600,000 distinct CDR3 sequences detected, roughly a fifth appear once; the ten largest clones hold around 0.84%. Sequencing was carried out using naive CD8+ T cells from blood, with Jurkat cell RNA spiked in. Specified subset: FACS-sorted CD8+CD4-CCR7+CD45RA+ naive T cells. The receptors were gathered from a human donor in good health. Some libraries in this study had Jurkat cell RNA spiked in.

This clonotype was seen a few times. J is TRBJ1-1 and V is TRBV12-3 or TRBV12-4, with D possibly matching TRBD1 (5 bases). V lost 3 bases, J lost 1 base, and 9 bases lay in between. This CDR3 contains 14 residues. The CDR3 is CASSFIQENTEAFF. As DNA, the CDR3 is TGTGCCAGCAGTTTTATACAGGAGAACACTGAAGCTTTCTTT.

This clonotype showed up just a few times. This rearrangement joins TRBV28 to TRBJ1-5, with TRBD1 matching over 8 bases. The V gene's germline CDR1 is MDHEN and CDR2 SYDVKM. After removal of 4 bases from V and 3 bases from J, the junction contained 5 bases not matched to a gene. The CDR3 loop spans 15 amino acids. The CDR3 nucleotides are TGTGCCAGCAGTTACCCGGACAGGGACAATCAGCCCCAGCATTTT. Translating it yields CASSYPDRDNQPQHF. Variable domain in full (rest from reference TRBV28 and TRBJ1-5): DVKVTQSSRYLVKRTGEKVFLECVQDMDHENMFWYRQDPGLGLRLIYFSYDVKMKEKGDIPEGYSVSREKKERFSLILESASTNQTSMYLCASSYPDRDNQPQHFGDGTRLSIL.

The chain joins TRBV6-2 or TRBV6-3 to TRBJ2-3, with TRBD2 matching 7 bases. CDR1 is MNHEY and CDR2 is SVGEGT in the germline V gene. V lost 10 bases and J lost 5; bases outside the gene matches: 12. The CDR3 runs 14 residues. The DNA of the CDR3 is TGTGCCACCAACCCCCGGGGAGGGAGAGATACGCAGTATTTT. It codes for CATNPRGGRDTQYF.

Details on this clonotype: This clone may be a read error of a much larger clone one base away. The rearrangement joins TRBV5-6 to TRBJ2-7, with D uncertain. This CDR3 comprises 12 residues. The germline gives CDR1 SGHDT, CDR2 YYEEEE. DNA of the CDR3: TGTGCCAGCAGTGGTACCTCCCACGAGCAGTACTTC. Protein sequence: CASSGTSHEQYF.

Remarks on this clonotype: A much larger clone differs from this one at a single base, so this may be a read error. The chain uses TRBV9 and TRBJ2-5, with D hard to call. Germline CDR1 reads SGDLS; CDR2 reads YYNGEE. The CDR3 contains 13 residues. V lost 4 bases, J lost 10 bases, and 17 bases lay in between. This chain's CDR3 is CASSTRWDPIQYF. The CDR3 nucleotides read TGTGCCAGCAGCACGAGGTGGGATCCGATCCAGTACTTC.

The sample holds many counts of this clonotype. The rearrangement joins TRBV5-1 to TRBJ1-1; D gene unclear. Germline lookup yields CDR1 SGHRS and CDR2 YFSETQ. V lost 1 base and J 0 bases, leaving 19 bases between the germline ends. CDR3 length equals 18 residues. CDR3 nucleotide sequence: TGCGCCAGCAGCTTGATCGGTAACCGGGTAGGGATGAACACTGAAGCTTTCTTT. Amino acid sequence: CASSLIGNRVGMNTEAFF.

This clonotype showed up just a few times. The chain has TRBV28 and TRBJ2-7; D possibly corresponds to TRBD1 (6 bases). Trimming left V 6 bases short and J 5 bases short, with 17 bases between. Per the germline V gene, CDR1 is MDHEN and CDR2 is SYDVKM. The CDR3 runs 14 residues. The CDR3 nucleotides read TGTGCCAGCAGCCGCAGGGGTAGTCGCGACGAGCAGTACTTC. Translated, it gives CASSRRGSRDEQYF.

As regards this clonotype: A much larger clone lies a single base off, so this may be a read error. This sequence joins TRBV28 and TRBJ2-7; a weak D match, TRBD1 (5 bases). Per germline, CDR1 MDHEN and CDR2 SYDVKM. This CDR3 is built from 13 residues. In nucleotides, the CDR3 is TGTGCCAGCAGTTCCAGGGTTGCGCACGAGCTGTACTTC. It specifies CASSSRVAHELYF.

This clonotype was counted only a few times. The J gene is TRBJ1-2, the V gene TRBV29-1; 7 bases match TRBD1. CDR3 length equals 14 residues. Germline values: CDR1 SQVTM, CDR2 ANQGSEA. V was pared by 5 bases and J by 4 bases, with 10 bases of the junction left unmatched. The CDR3, as DNA: TGCAGCGTTTACCCCCGGGACAGCTTCTATGGCTACACCTTC. This codes for CSVYPRDSFYGYTF. The variable domain in full, with the rest retrieved from reference TRBV29-1 and TRBJ1-2, is SAVISQKPSRDICQRGTSLTIQCQVDSQVTMMFWYRQQPGQSLTLIATANQGSEATYESGFVIDKFPISRPNLTFSTLTVSNMSPEDSSIYLCSVYPRDSFYGYTFGSGTRLTVV.

As concerns this clonotype: A read error may explain this, as a much larger clone is one base away. The rearrangement joins TRBV5-6 to TRBJ1-5; the D gene is possibly TRBD1 (5 bases). The CDR3 spans 13 residues. V lost 3 bases to trimming and J lost 4 bases, with 8 bases between them. Per germline, CDR1 SGHDT and CDR2 YYEEEE. The CDR3 coding sequence is TGTGCCAGCAGCTGGGGGTGGAATCAGCCCCAGCATTTT. Its protein product is CASSWGWNQPQHF.

The V gene is TRBV7-3, the J gene TRBJ2-2; D is ambiguous. The CDR3 extends over 15 amino acids. Germline CDR1 SGHTA, CDR2 FQGTGA. Trimming pared 1 base from V and 6 bases from J, leaving 12 bases between. The CDR3 region is CASSLNVGGSGELFF. The CDR3 nucleotides read TGTGCCAGCAGCTTAAATGTTGGCGGCTCCGGGGAGCTGTTTTTT.

CDR3 region: CASSPRDRGPTEAFF. CDR3 nucleotides: TGTGCCAGCAGCCCACGGGACAGGGGGCCCACTGAAGCTTTCTTT. The chain couples TRBV7-9 to TRBJ1-1; 12 bases fit TRBD1. The CDR3 length is 15 residues. The J segment lost 4 bases and the V segment lost 5 bases, leaving 5 bases of the junction unmatched. Germline CDR1 is SEHNR and CDR2 is FQNEAQ (reference sequence).

The sample holds many counts of this clonotype. The chain employs TRBV13 and TRBJ2-7, with unresolved D. CDR1 and CDR2 (germline): PRHDT, FYEKMQ (reference sequence). This CDR3 comprises 13 residues. V lost 0 bases and J lost 7, with 10 bases in between. CDR3 DNA sequence: TGTGCCAGCAGCTTAGGGTATGAGGAGGAGCAGTACTTC. Its protein product is CASSLGYEEEQYF. The full variable domain, its missing parts supplied by reference TRBV13 and TRBJ2-7, is AAGVIQSPRHLIKEKRETATLKCYPIPRHDTVYWYQQGPGQDPQFLISFYEKMQSDKGSIPDRFSAQQFSDYHSELNMSSLELGDSALYFCASSLGYEEEQYFGPGTRLTVT.

This clonotype has more than one count but fewer than ten. The chain couples TRBV23-1 to TRBJ1-2, with D perhaps TRBD1 (6 bases). TRBV23-1 has ORF status, its function being uncertain. CDR3 size: 18 residues. V was shortened by 0 bases and J by 0 bases, with 17 bases between the two germline ends. The CDR3 spells CASSQSAPSTGANYGYTF. CDR3 coding DNA: TGCGCCAGCAGTCAATCCGCGCCATCGACAGGCGCTAACTATGGCTACACCTTC.

This clonotype was picked up a small number of times. The chain combines TRBV19 with TRBJ2-7; D gene uncertain. The length of the CDR3 is 15 residues. V gave up 1 base and J gave up 3 bases, with 13 bases separating them. Germline CDR1 and CDR2: LNHDA and SQIVND (reference sequence). The CDR3 here is CASSIGGVGSYEQYF. The CDR3 coding sequence is TGTGCCAGTAGTATAGGTGGGGTGGGAAGCTACGAGCAGTACTTC. Full variable domain (remainder filled in from reference TRBV19 and TRBJ2-7): DGGITQSPKYLFRKEGQNVTLSCEQNLNHDAMYWYRQDPGQGLRLIYYSQIVNDFQKGDIAEGYSVSREKKESFPLTVTSAQKNPTAFYLCASSIGGVGSYEQYFGPGTRLTVT.

This clonotype was counted only a few times. The chain couples TRBV20-1 to TRBJ2-7; 7 bases map to TRBD2. In germline, CDR1 is DFQATT, CDR2 SNEGSKA (reference sequence). The CDR3 consists of 15 residues. V lost 0 bases, J lost 5 bases, and 10 bases stayed unmatched. This chain's CDR3 is CSARDGASGSNEQYF. For the CDR3, the DNA is TGCAGTGCTAGAGATGGAGCTAGCGGTTCGAACGAGCAGTACTTC.

There are a few counts of this clonotype. V usage is TRBV27 and J usage is TRBJ2-5; D is possibly TRBD1 (6 bases). The CDR3 extends over 16 amino acids. CDR1 MNHEY and CDR2 SMNVEV come from the germline V gene (reference sequence). Trimming took off 5 bases at V and 5 bases at J, with 21 bases between the two ends. CDR3 amino acids: CASSTLTSSGVETQYF. The CDR3 nucleotides read TGTGCCAGCAGTACACTGACATCCTCAGGGGTTGAGACCCAGTACTTC.

This clonotype has a count of ten or more. The rearrangement joins TRBV27 to TRBJ2-7, with a possible D match to TRBD2 (5 bases). Germline CDR1 is MNHEY and CDR2 is SMNVEV (reference sequence). Trimming cost V 2 bases and J 0 bases, with 11 bases left between them. The CDR3 runs 15 residues. CDR3 sequence reads: CASSLAGPSSYEQYF. In DNA form, the CDR3 reads TGTGCCAGCAGTTTAGCGGGCCCGTCCTCCTACGAGCAGTACTTC.

This clonotype was seen only a few times. The chain joins TRBV6-2 or TRBV6-3 to TRBJ2-7; 12 bases map to TRBD2. V lost 2 bases, J lost 0 bases, and 8 bases stayed unmatched. The CDR3 is 18 amino acids. Per germline, CDR1 MNHEY and CDR2 SVGEGT. The DNA for the CDR3 is TGTGCCAGCAGTTACCAAGGGACTAGCGGGCGATACTCCTACGAGCAGTACTTC. This translates into CASSYQGTSGRYSYEQYF.